The 23 T cell receptor beta chains listed next were all sequenced from one sample in a study of spatial heterogeneity in lung cancer. Study-wide points: For expanded intratumoral alpha and beta TCRs, counts tracked tumor mutation counts.

The antigens of these receptors remain unknown. Sample time point: sample taken at primary tumor resection. TCRdb reanalysed the 5' RACE reads using MiXCR and keeps one entry per CDR3 protein. Counted here are about 4,200 distinct CDR3 sequences, 8.5% occurring once; the ten biggest clones make up about 8.9%. The starting material was lung tumor tissue, obtained at surgery. These receptors were taken from a male donor with early-stage non-small cell lung cancer.

This clonotype is medium-sized (0.01 to 0.1%). J is TRBJ1-1 and V is TRBV12-3 or TRBV12-4; D might be TRBD1 (5 bases). The CDR3 totals 13 residues. Trimming pared 6 bases from V and 6 bases from J, leaving 14 bases between. The CDR3 here is CASSRQFGAEAFF. CDR3 nucleotides: TGTGCCAGCAGCCGACAGTTCGGCGCTGAAGCTTTCTTT.

By share, this clonotype counts as large (0.1 to 1%). The V and J genes are TRBV5-6 and TRBJ1-1; 9 bases are shared with TRBD1. The V gene's germline CDR1 is SGHDT and CDR2 YYEEEE. V shed 1 base and J 1 base; nucleotides not matched to a gene: 5. CDR3 length: 16 residues. The CDR3 DNA reads TGTGCCAGCAGCTTGCCGGGACAGGGACCGAACACTGAAGCTTTCTTT. This encodes CASSLPGQGPNTEAFF.

By share, this clonotype counts as medium-sized (0.01 to 0.1%). V usage is TRBV28 and J usage is TRBJ1-5, with a tentative D call TRBD1 (6 bases). CDR3 size: 17 residues. Germline lookup yields CDR1 MDHEN and CDR2 SYDVKM. V shed 5 bases and J shed 1 base, with 18 bases lying between them. CDR3 DNA: TGTGCCAGCAGTCCCCCCAACAGGGTCCGAAGCAATCAGCCCCAGCATTTT. It is translated as CASSPPNRVRSNQPQHF.

Only a few counts were recorded for this clonotype. The rearrangement links TRBV11-2 to TRBJ2-4; 11 bases fit TRBD1. The CDR3 runs 17 residues. The germline V gene has CDR1 SGHAT and CDR2 FQNNGV. V was pared by 5 bases and J by 3 bases, with 9 bases of the junction left unmatched. The CDR3 nucleotides read TGTGCCAGCAGCACAGCCCTGGGACAGGGGGACAAAAACATTCAGTACTTC. Translated: CASSTALGQGDKNIQYF.

V gene TRBV5-6 combines with J gene TRBJ2-3; D uncertain. The CDR3 extends over 13 amino acids. Germline assignment: CDR1 SGHDT and CDR2 YYEEEE. V was trimmed by 1 base and J by 2 bases, leaving 5 bases between them. CDR3 loop: CASSLRPTDTQYF. As DNA, the CDR3 is TGTGCCAGCAGCTTGAGACCCACAGATACGCAGTATTTT.

By share of the sample, this clonotype is medium-sized. The chain joins TRBV10-3 to TRBJ2-3, with 10 nucleotides matching TRBD2. With 6 bases clipped from V and 3 bases from J, the junction kept 6 bases outside the gene matches. Germline CDR1 reads ENHRY; CDR2 reads SYGVKD. The CDR3 spans 15 residues. The CDR3 DNA is TGTGCCATCAGGGAGCGGGAGGGAAGGACAGATACGCAGTATTTT. Amino acids: CAIREREGRTDTQYF.

This clonotype is classed as medium-sized. J is TRBJ1-4 and V is TRBV7-8, with a possible D match to TRBD1 (5 bases). The V end lost 5 bases, the J end lost 3 bases, and 16 bases lay between the germline ends. Germline CDR1 SGHVS, CDR2 FQNEAQ. This CDR3 comprises 16 residues. CDR3 in amino acids: CASSLKGNRPNEKLFF. The DNA of the CDR3 is TGTGCCAGCAGCCTTAAAGGGAACAGGCCTAATGAAAAACTGTTTTTT.

In this sample, this clonotype is medium-sized (0.01 to 0.1%). This chain joins TRBV9 and TRBJ1-4, with D possibly being TRBD1 (6 bases). The germline V and J ends were trimmed by 4 bases and 9 bases, with 10 bases remaining between them. This CDR3 is built from 12 residues. CDR1 is SGDLS, CDR2 YYNGEE, per germline. The CDR3 region has the DNA TGTGCCAGCAGCCCCGGGACAAAAAAACTGTTTTTT. Translation gives CASSPGTKKLFF.

This clonotype is deemed medium-sized (0.01 to 0.1%). This chain connects TRBV11-1 to TRBJ2-7; TRBD2 matches at 7 bases. Trimming cost V 7 bases and J 4 bases; bases outside gene matches: 13. The germline CDR1 and CDR2 sequences are SGHAT and FQDESV (reference sequence). The CDR3 is 15 amino acids. The CDR3 DNA reads as TGTGCCAGCAACCCCGGGACGGGGGGAATATACGAGCAGTACTTC. Protein: CASNPGTGGIYEQYF.

The V and J genes are TRBV2 and TRBJ2-7, with a possible D match to TRBD2 (5 bases). There are 14 residues in the CDR3. Germline V lookup: CDR1 SNHLY, CDR2 FYNNEI. The ends were cut back, 7 bases at V and 6 bases at J, with 19 bases in the middle. The CDR3 loop reads CASTSVSIEGEQYF. CDR3 coding DNA: TGTGCCAGCACTTCGGTGTCTATAGAGGGCGAGCAGTACTTC.

Many counts were recorded for this clonotype. J is TRBJ2-1 and V is TRBV12-3 or TRBV12-4; TRBD1 matches at 9 bases. V lost 5 bases and J lost 9; bases outside the gene matches: 11. The CDR3 spans 15 residues. The DNA for the CDR3 is TGTGCCAGCAGTATCCCGGGACAGGGTAGTGTTGAGCAGTTCTTC. Translating gives CASSIPGQGSVEQFF.

This clonotype is medium-sized (0.01 to 0.1%) by share. The rearrangement joins TRBV5-4 to TRBJ2-7, with D possibly being TRBD1 (6 bases). This CDR3 contains 14 residues. CDR1 and CDR2 from the germline V gene are SGHNT and YYREEE (reference sequence). Trimming took off 3 bases at V and 3 bases at J, with 13 bases between the two ends. In DNA, the CDR3 is TGTGCCAGCAGCTCGGCCGGGACACGCTACGAGCAGTACTTC. This gives the protein CASSSAGTRYEQYF.

Sample share makes this clonotype large (0.1 to 1%). The chain uses TRBV24-1 and TRBJ2-3; no clear D. V lost 0 bases to trimming and J lost 7 bases, with 10 bases between them. The CDR3 has 14 residues. Looked up from germline, CDR1 is KGHDR and CDR2 is SFDVKD. The CDR3 bases are TGTGCCACCAGTGATTTGTCCCTCCCCAATACGCAGTATTTT. Translation gives CATSDLSLPNTQYF.

This clonotype showed up just a few times. The chain couples TRBV10-2 to TRBJ2-3, with 10 bases aligning to TRBD2. The CDR3 runs 15 residues. The V gene's germline CDR1 is WSHSY and CDR2 SAAADI. J lost 2 bases, V lost 8 bases, and 7 bases had no gene match. The CDR3 sequence: CASLTSGYPTDTQYF. As DNA, the CDR3 is TGCGCCAGCCTGACTAGCGGGTATCCCACAGATACGCAGTATTTT.

This clonotype is medium-sized. The junction shows a germline mismatch at one end, possibly a read error. The rearrangement uses TRBV5-5 and TRBJ1-1; 8 bases line up with TRBD1. Germline V lookup: CDR1 SGHKS, CDR2 YYEKEE (reference sequence). The CDR3 runs to 13 residues. CDR3 region: CASTSKWTGKEPF. In DNA form, the CDR3 reads TGTGCCAGCACCTCGAAGTGGACAGGGAAAGAGCCTTTT.

In this sample, this clonotype turned up many times. V gene TRBV5-5 combines with J gene TRBJ2-2, with D perhaps matching TRBD1 (5 bases). V gave up 4 bases and J gave up 4 bases, with 17 bases separating them. Germline assignment: CDR1 SGHKS and CDR2 YYEKEE (reference sequence). The CDR3 totals 16 residues. The CDR3 spells CASSELTPGRTGELFF. As DNA, the CDR3 is TGTGCCAGCAGCGAACTCACCCCAGGGCGCACCGGGGAGCTGTTTTTT.

This clonotype was seen a handful of times. V usage is TRBV7-9 and J usage is TRBJ2-3; 10 bases fit TRBD2. There are 16 residues in the CDR3. Germline V gives CDR1 SEHNR, CDR2 FQNEAQ (reference sequence). V trimming: 5 bases; J trimming: 4 bases; junction bases outside the gene matches: 9. CDR3 region: CASSTSGVGFADTQYF. In DNA form, the CDR3 reads TGTGCCAGCAGCACTAGCGGGGTTGGTTTCGCAGATACGCAGTATTTT.

By its share, this clonotype is medium-sized. The chain couples TRBV7-9 to TRBJ1-1; a weak D match, TRBD1 (6 bases). CDR3 size: 15 residues. V gave up 5 bases and J gave up 7 bases, with 20 bases separating them. Germline V gene data show CDR1 as SEHNR and CDR2 as FQNEAQ (reference sequence). In DNA, the CDR3 is TGTGCCAGCAGCCTCCGGTTAGGGGGAGGTGGTGAAGCTTTCTTT. This codes for CASSLRLGGGGEAFF. Drawing the rest from reference TRBV7-9 and TRBJ1-1, the complete variable domain is DTGVSQNPRHKITKRGQNVTFRCDPISEHNRLYWYRQTLGQGPEFLTYFQNEAQLEKSRLLSDRFSAERPKGSFSTLEIQRTEQGDSAMYLCASSLRLGGGGEAFFGQGTRLTVV.

This clonotype appeared many times. V gene TRBV12-3 or TRBV12-4 combines with J gene TRBJ2-1; 7 positions match TRBD2. V was clipped by 7 bases and J by 7 bases; unmatched bases: 13. The CDR3 is 15 residues long. In nucleotides, the CDR3 is TGTGCCAGCACGGGGAGGGAGGGCCTTTGGAATGAGCAGTTCTTC. It codes for CASTGREGLWNEQFF.

By frequency in the sample, this clonotype is medium-sized (0.01 to 0.1%). This chain connects TRBV29-1 to TRBJ1-2; TRBD1 aligns across 9 bases. The V gene end was trimmed by 5 bases and the J gene end by 4 bases; junction bases not matched to a gene: 5. CDR3 size: 13 residues. CDR1 and CDR2 from the germline V gene are SQVTM and ANQGSEA. The DNA of the CDR3 is TGCAGCGTTAGACAGGGGGAAGGCTATGGCTACACCTTC. It codes for CSVRQGEGYGYTF.

This clonotype has at least ten counts. The gene calls are TRBV29-1 and TRBJ2-6; D gene uncertain. Germline V gene lookup returns CDR1 SQVTM and CDR2 ANQGSEA. The CDR3 covers 13 residues. V lost 6 bases to trimming and J lost 0 bases, with 6 bases between them. The CDR3 nucleotides read TGCAGCGTCGATATCTCTGGGGCCAACGTCCTGACTTTC. Protein: CSVDISGANVLTF.

This clonotype is classed as medium-sized (0.01 to 0.1%). The chain employs TRBV20-1 and TRBJ1-1, with no clear D. This CDR3 comprises 15 residues. Trimming stripped 0 bases from V and 0 bases from J, with 11 bases between. Germline lookup yields CDR1 DFQATT and CDR2 SNEGSKA (reference sequence). CDR3 DNA: TGCAGTGCTAGAGATCTAGGAACGGTGAACACTGAAGCTTTCTTT. Translated, it gives CSARDLGTVNTEAFF.

This clonotype is categorized as medium-sized. The chain has TRBV5-1 and TRBJ2-6; a weak D match, TRBD2 (5 bases). Germline CDR1 and CDR2: SGHRS and YFSETQ. CDR3 length: 16 residues. Trimming took 0 bases from V and 1 from J, leaving 8 bases between them. CDR3 sequence reads: CASSLDGISGANVLTF. CDR3 sequence (DNA): TGCGCCAGCAGCTTGGACGGGATATCTGGGGCCAACGTCCTGACTTTC.